Presented here are 10 T cell receptor beta chains from one specimen sequenced in a study of CD8+CD57+ T cells in acquired aplastic anemia. The study profiled TCR beta VDJ and CDR3 using genomic DNA as template. TCRdb re-called the reads with MiXCR, one entry per CDR3 protein. The table records hundreds of thousands of distinct CDR3 sequences, 65% to 75% of them present only once. The sample taken for sequencing was sorted CD4+, CD8+, or CD8+CD57+ T cells (not recorded which) from PBMCs. The receptor set was obtained from a human donor in good health, serving as a control.

This clonotype came up many times. The chain combines TRBV12-3 or TRBV12-4 with TRBJ2-7, with D hard to call. Trimming shortened V by 5 bases and J by 0 bases, and 11 bases separated the two germline ends. The CDR3 has 14 amino acids. CDR3 in amino acids: CASSTSSSSYEQYF. CDR3 DNA: TGTGCCAGCAGTACCTCATCGAGCTCCTACGAGCAGTACTTC.

V gene TRBV20-1 combines with J gene TRBJ2-7; D gene uncertain. This CDR3 spans 12 amino acids. V was trimmed by 5 bases and J by 3 bases, leaving 11 bases between them. The germline V gene encodes CDR1 DFQATT and CDR2 SNEGSKA (reference sequence). The CDR3 bases are TGCAGTGCTGAAGTAACGGGCTACGAGCAGTACTTC. As protein: CSAEVTGYEQYF.

The rearrangement uses TRBV7-7 and TRBJ2-7; TRBD1 might be the D (6 bases). Trimming removed 5 bases at V and 1 base at J, with 12 bases between. Germline V gene data show CDR1 as SSHAT and CDR2 as FNYEAQ (reference sequence). The CDR3 totals 14 residues. Here the CDR3 reads CASSIAGASYEQYF. For the CDR3, the DNA is TGTGCCAGCAGCATTGCAGGGGCGTCCTACGAGCAGTACTTC.

The chain carries TRBV11-3 and TRBJ1-1; maybe TRBD1 (5 bases). Germline loops: CDR1 SGHNT, CDR2 YENEEA. CDR3 size: 13 residues. The V end lost 3 bases, the J end lost 12 bases, and 17 bases lay between the germline ends. CDR3 sequence (DNA): TGTGCCAGCAGCTTTTCCGTGCCCAGGGTTTCTTTCTTT. Protein sequence: CASSFSVPRVSFF. The entire variable domain, with the rest obtained from reference TRBV11-3 and TRBJ1-1, is as follows: EAGVVQSPRYKIIEKKQPVAFWCNPISGHNTLYWYLQNLGQGPELLIRYENEEAVDDSQLPKDRFSAERLKGVDSTLKIQPAELGDSAVYLCASSFSVPRVSFFGQGTRLTVV.

In regard to this clonotype: Lacking the conserved final phenylalanine or tryptophan, this CDR3 likely reflects a read error. The DNA is left out, because the CDR3 cannot be placed on it with certainty; the CDR3 is given as TCRdb lists it. V is TRBV7-2 and J is TRBJ1-4. In germline, CDR1 is SGHTA, CDR2 FQGNSA. The CDR3 is 13 residues long, counting both termini. This chain's CDR3 is CASSIQGPGTSGL.

This clonotype was picked up a small number of times. One base away lies a much larger clone, so this may be a sequencing read error. The chain links TRBV19 to TRBJ1-2; 8 positions match TRBD1. Germline values: CDR1 LNHDA, CDR2 SQIVND (reference sequence). The CDR3 is 11 residues long. The CDR3 protein is CAIRQGNGCTF. The CDR3 DNA reads as TGTGCCATTCGACAGGGGAACGGCTGCACCTTC.

With respect to this clonotype: This may be a read error, as it is one base from a much larger clone. The V gene is TRBV30, the J gene TRBJ1-1; D is ambiguous. Germline V gives CDR1 GTSNPN, CDR2 SVGIG (reference sequence). V was clipped by 3 bases and J by 0 bases, with 8 bases between them. The CDR3 spans 13 residues. CDR3 nucleotide sequence: TGTGCCTGGAGCCCCGGAATGAACACTGAAGCTTTCTTT. Translating it yields CAWSPGMNTEAFF.

This clonotype was counted once. The J gene is TRBJ1-2, the V gene TRBV7-2; a possible D gene is TRBD1 (5 bases). V lost 5 bases and J 9 bases, leaving 25 bases between the germline ends. CDR1 and CDR2 (germline): SGHTA, FQGNSA. The CDR3 is 16 amino acids. In DNA form, the CDR3 reads TGTGCCAGCAGCCAAGACAAGGGGTCGTACGACGGGTGCTACACCTTC. Encoded protein: CASSQDKGSYDGCYTF.

In regard to this clonotype: Germline and junction disagree at one end, which may indicate a read error. The chain has TRBV7-8 and TRBJ1-2, with D unclear. This CDR3 comprises 15 residues. Germline loops: CDR1 SGHVS, CDR2 FQNEAQ. This CDR3 is CARSLGRSDVYGYTF. Written as DNA, the CDR3 is TGTGCCCGCAGCTTAGGTCGGTCCGATGTCTATGGCTACACCTTC.

About this clonotype itself: At one of its ends the junction is not consistent with the germline gene, which may arise from a read error. V and J are TRBV7-3 and TRBJ1-1; D is uncertain. The CDR3 contains 14 residues. Per the germline V gene, CDR1 is SGHTA and CDR2 is FQGTGA. The CDR3, as DNA: TGTGCCAGCAAGCCAGAACCGATGAACACTGAACCTTTCTTT. Amino acids: CASKPEPMNTEPFF.